The 30 T cell receptor beta chains presented below share a single source sample, sequenced in a study of blood T cell repertoires in COVID-19. Libraries were prepared by immunoSEQ multiplex PCR; TCRdb keeps only in-frame clonotypes and omits some of them. Of 470,000 or so clones listed, 70% to 90% are singletons. What was sequenced was PBMCs or T cells enriched from blood (not recorded which). The receptors were gathered from a young woman with acute COVID-19.

This chain connects TRBV29-1 to TRBJ2-1; 8 bases are a match to TRBD2. CDR3 length equals 13 residues. V gave up 8 bases and J gave up 7 bases; unmatched junction bases: 10. Germline CDR1 reads SQVTM; CDR2 reads ANQGSEA. In DNA form, the CDR3 reads TGCAGCCAACGGACTAGCTTGAGGAATGAGCAGTTCTTC. Protein sequence: CSQRTSLRNEQFF.

The rearrangement links TRBV11-2 to TRBJ2-7, with TRBD2 matching over 7 bases. The CDR3 has 15 residues. The trim removed 0 bases at V and 3 bases at J, leaving 5 bases unmatched. In germline, CDR1 is SGHAT, CDR2 FQNNGV. The CDR3 DNA sequence: TGTGCCAGCAGCTTAGATCTCAGCGGGGTCTACGAGCAGTACTTC. Its translation is CASSLDLSGVYEQYF.

This clone was recorded once. This chain links TRBV28 with TRBJ2-7; maybe TRBD1 (5 bases). CDR3 length: 13 amino acids. V lost 2 bases and J 5 bases, leaving 10 bases between the germline ends. Germline V gene sequence: CDR1 MDHEN, CDR2 SYDVKM. CDR3: CASSLAGSHEQYF. CDR3 bases: TGTGCCAGCAGTTTAGCAGGGTCCCACGAGCAGTACTTC.

The rearrangement joins TRBV7-3 to TRBJ1-2, with 11 bases matching TRBD1. V lost 1 base and J lost 6; bases outside the gene matches: 4. The CDR3 consists of 15 residues. CDR1 and CDR2 (germline): SGHTA, FQGTGA. CDR3 residues: CASSLSRDRGDGYTF. The CDR3 nucleotides read TGTGCCAGCAGCTTAAGCCGGGACAGGGGGGATGGCTACACCTTC. Using reference TRBV7-3 and TRBJ1-2 for the parts outside the CDR3, the full variable domain is GAGVSQTPSNKVTEKGKYVELRCDPISGHTALYWYRQSLGQGPEFLIYFQGTGAADDSGLPNDRFFAVRPEGSVSTLKIQRTERGDSAVYLCASSLSRDRGDGYTFGSGTRLTVV.

The gene calls are TRBV2 and TRBJ1-2; D unresolved. CDR1 and CDR2 from the germline V gene are SNHLY and FYNNEI. The V end was cut by 5 bases, the J end by 1 base, with 11 bases between. The CDR3 has 14 residues. The CDR3, as DNA: TGTGCCAGCAGTATTACCGCTATTAACTATGGCTACACCTTC. It specifies CASSITAINYGYTF.

The CDR3 bases are TGCACCAGCAGAAAAAAGCGGAGGGACAGGGACAATCAGCCCCAGCATTTT. Protein product: CTSRKKRRDRDNQPQHF. J is TRBJ1-5 and V is TRBV1; TRBD1 is taken as the D call from the table, unchecked against the DNA. TRBV1 is labeled a pseudogene. The CDR3 is made up of 17 amino acids.

V and J are TRBV19 and TRBJ2-1, with TRBD1 matching 8 bases. Germline V CDR1 and CDR2: LNHDA, SQIVND (reference sequence). The V gene end was trimmed by 7 bases and the J gene end by 4 bases; junction bases not matched to a gene: 9. CDR3 length: 15 amino acids. CDR3 DNA: TGTGCCAGTAACCATGGGACAGGACTATACAATGAGCAGTTCTTC. Protein product: CASNHGTGLYNEQFF.

Regarding this clone: At one of its ends the junction is not consistent with the germline gene, which may arise from a read error. The CDR3 protein is CASSGRLAGVPIF. The CDR3 DNA is TGTGCCAGCAGCGGCCGACTAGCGGGGGTCCCCATTTTT. The genes are TRBV9 and TRBJ2-3; the match to TRBD2 covers 12 bases. CDR3 size: 13 residues. In germline, CDR1 is SGDLS, CDR2 YYNGEE.

In its sample, this clone was seen a few times. The chain employs TRBV19 and TRBJ1-3, with D perhaps TRBD1 (6 bases). From germline, CDR1 is LNHDA and CDR2 SQIVND (reference sequence). The CDR3 is 15 residues long. V lost 4 bases, J lost 1 base, and 11 bases lay in between. CDR3 in amino acids: CASSTVGTSGNTIYF. In DNA form, the CDR3 reads TGTGCCAGTAGTACCGTTGGGACATCTGGAAACACCATATATTTT.

The V gene is TRBV5-1, the J gene TRBJ2-1, with TRBD2 identical over 8 bases. The CDR3 consists of 11 residues. The V gene end was trimmed by 5 bases and the J gene end by 11 bases; junction bases not matched to a gene: 3. CDR1 and CDR2 (germline): SGHRS, YFSETQ. The CDR3 region has the DNA TGCGCCAGCAGGACTAGCGAAAAGCAGTTCTTC. Amino acids: CASRTSEKQFF.

V is TRBV18 and J is TRBJ2-2; D is perhaps TRBD2 (6 bases). CDR1 KGHSH and CDR2 LQKENI come from the germline V gene. This CDR3 has 16 amino acids. V was cut by 1 base and J by 3 bases, with 12 bases left in between. DNA of the CDR3: TGTGCCAGCTCACCACGAGTAGCGGTGGACACCGGGGAGCTGTTTTTT. It codes for CASSPRVAVDTGELFF.

The chain has TRBV7-2 and TRBJ2-7; 7 bases map to TRBD2. In germline, CDR1 is SGHTA, CDR2 FQGNSA. CDR3 length: 16 residues. The V and J ends lost 1 base and 2 bases, in that order; junction bases with no gene match: 8. DNA for the CDR3: TGTGCCAGCAGCTTAGTAGGTCTAGCGGAACCCTACGAGCAGTACTTC. Translating it yields CASSLVGLAEPYEQYF.

J is TRBJ1-5 and V is TRBV30, with D perhaps matching TRBD1 (6 bases). Deletions cut 3 bases from V and 0 bases from J, with 9 bases between. The CDR3 is made up of 14 amino acids. Per germline, CDR1 GTSNPN and CDR2 SVGIG (reference sequence). The CDR3 loop is CAWSHRASNQPQHF. The CDR3 DNA is TGTGCCTGGAGCCACAGGGCTAGCAATCAGCCCCAGCATTTT.

The chain couples TRBV24-1 to TRBJ1-2, with D unresolved. Germline values: CDR1 KGHDR, CDR2 SFDVKD. The CDR3 spans 18 residues. The germline V and J ends were trimmed by 1 base and 4 bases, with 21 bases remaining between them. DNA of the CDR3: TGTGCCACCAGTGATTTCGAGCGGCGAGGCATCGGTTGCTATGGCTACACCTTC. This translates into CATSDFERRGIGCYGYTF.

This sequence joins TRBV3-1 (or the pseudogene TRBV3-2) and TRBJ2-6; D gene uncertain. The V and J ends lost 4 bases and 4 bases respectively, with 8 bases between them. This CDR3 is 14 amino acids long. The germline V gene encodes CDR1 LGHDT and CDR2 YNNKEL (reference sequence). The CDR3 nucleotides are TGTGCCAGCAGCCTTACCGAGGGGGCCAACGTCCTGACTTTC. Residues: CASSLTEGANVLTF.

The V call is TRBV7-3, the J call TRBJ2-3, with 7 bases matching TRBD1. The CDR3 spans 16 residues. Germline assignment: CDR1 SGHTA and CDR2 FQGTGA. V lost 5 bases to trimming and J lost 0 bases; unmatched junction nucleotides: 8. The CDR3 here is CASSLRTGASTDTQYF. The CDR3 bases are TGTGCCAGCAGCCTCAGGACAGGCGCTAGCACAGATACGCAGTATTTT. Combining the CDR3 with reference TRBV7-3 and TRBJ2-3 gives the whole variable domain GAGVSQTPSNKVTEKGKYVELRCDPISGHTALYWYRQSLGQGPEFLIYFQGTGAADDSGLPNDRFFAVRPEGSVSTLKIQRTERGDSAVYLCASSLRTGASTDTQYFGPGTRLTVL.

The chain carries TRBV6-6 and TRBJ2-7; a weak D match, TRBD1 (7 bases). This CDR3 spans 14 amino acids. CDR1 is MNHNY, CDR2 SVGAGI, per germline (reference sequence). Trimming took 10 bases from V and 5 from J, leaving 21 bases between them. The CDR3, as DNA: TGTGCCACCTCAGGGTCCAGGGGGGTCGACGAGCAGTACTTC. Its protein product is CATSGSRGVDEQYF.

The chain is built from TRBV28 and TRBJ1-6; TRBD1 aligns across 8 bases. This CDR3 contains 15 residues. The junction had 7 bases not matched to a gene; V was cut back by 4 bases and J by 8 bases. Germline CDR1 and CDR2: MDHEN and SYDVKM. CDR3 protein: CASSYWTGRDSPLHF. The CDR3 DNA reads as TGTGCCAGCAGTTATTGGACAGGGAGGGATTCACCCCTCCACTTT.

This rearrangement joins TRBV10-1 to TRBJ2-2; weak D call: TRBD1 (5 bases). CDR3 length: 17 residues. CDR1 WNHNN and CDR2 SYGVQD come from the germline V gene (reference sequence). Trimming left V 0 bases short and J 0 bases short, with 11 bases between. The CDR3, as DNA: TGCGCCAGCAGTGAGTCGGGTCAGGGCGCGAACACCGGGGAGCTGTTTTTT. It codes for CASSESGQGANTGELFF.

The chain links TRBV29-1 to TRBJ1-4; D is ambiguous. The length of the CDR3 is 12 residues. V gave up 4 bases and J gave up 0 bases, with 3 bases separating them. The germline V gene has CDR1 SQVTM and CDR2 ANQGSEA. DNA for the CDR3: TGCAGCGTTGTCGCAACTAATGAAAAACTGTTTTTT. This sequence encodes CSVVATNEKLFF.

The chain carries TRBV28 and TRBJ1-1, with TRBD1 matching 9 bases. The CDR3 runs to 15 residues. V lost 5 bases, J lost 7 bases, and 11 bases stayed unmatched. Germline values: CDR1 MDHEN, CDR2 SYDVKM. The CDR3 is CASSPPGQGLFEAFF. CDR3 sequence (DNA): TGTGCCAGCAGTCCCCCGGGACAGGGACTTTTTGAAGCTTTCTTT.

This clone has a handful of counts. V and J are TRBV3-1 (or the pseudogene TRBV3-2) and TRBJ2-6; 9 nucleotides match TRBD1. Per the germline V gene, CDR1 is LGHDT and CDR2 is YNNKEL (reference sequence). This CDR3 spans 17 amino acids. V shed 4 bases and J 0 bases; nucleotides not matched to a gene: 4. The CDR3 nucleotides are TGTGCCAGCAGCCTTGGACAGGGGACCTCTGGGGCCAACGTCCTGACTTTC. It specifies CASSLGQGTSGANVLTF.

The genes are TRBV5-6 and TRBJ1-2; 7 positions agree with TRBD1. This CDR3 is built from 16 residues. The germline gives CDR1 SGHDT, CDR2 YYEEEE. V shed 2 bases and J 3 bases; nucleotides not matched to a gene: 10. CDR3 sequence reads: CASSFRYRGVDYGYTF. CDR3 bases: TGTGCCAGCAGCTTCCGGTACAGGGGCGTAGACTATGGCTACACCTTC.

This clone is a singleton in its sample. V is TRBV9 and J is TRBJ2-1; 8 bases fit TRBD2. Germline V lookup: CDR1 SGDLS, CDR2 YYNGEE. V shed 0 bases, J shed 7 bases, and the junction held 6 bases outside the gene matches. The CDR3 loop spans 15 amino acids. The CDR3 bases are TGTGCCAGCAGCGTAGCGGGAGGGCCCTCGAATGAGCAGTTCTTC. Its protein is CASSVAGGPSNEQFF. Full variable domain (remainder filled in from reference TRBV9 and TRBJ2-1): DSGVTQTPKHLITATGQRVTLRCSPRSGDLSVYWYQQSLDQGLQFLIQYYNGEERAKGNILERFSAQQFPDLHSELNLSSLELGDSALYFCASSVAGGPSNEQFFGPGTRLTVL.

The chain links TRBV19 to TRBJ2-1, with 9 positions matching TRBD1. V was pared by 4 bases and J by 4 bases, with 14 bases of the junction left unmatched. Germline CDR1 and CDR2: LNHDA and SQIVND (reference sequence). The CDR3 totals 18 residues. CDR3: CASSKQGHRGRPYNEQFF. CDR3 in DNA: TGTGCCAGTAGTAAGCAGGGTCACAGGGGGCGACCGTACAATGAGCAGTTCTTC.

The chain recombines TRBV13 with TRBJ2-1, with D unclear. Between the trimmed V and J ends, which lost 6 bases and 7 bases, there was a span of 7 bases. The CDR3 sequence is 11 residues long. Germline values: CDR1 PRHDT, CDR2 FYEKMQ (reference sequence). This CDR3 reads CASSSQNEQFF. The CDR3 DNA reads TGTGCCAGCAGTTCCCAAAATGAGCAGTTCTTC.

The chain carries TRBV5-8 and TRBJ2-1, with 8 positions matching TRBD2. Germline V gives CDR1 SGHTS, CDR2 YDEGEE. Trimming took 0 bases from V and 5 from J; bases not matched to a gene: 7. The CDR3 runs to 16 residues. In DNA form, the CDR3 reads TGTGCCAGCAGCTTGGTGTTTAGCGGGATTGACAATGAGCAGTTCTTC. Protein: CASSLVFSGIDNEQFF.

The chain recombines TRBV3-1 (or the pseudogene TRBV3-2) with TRBJ1-6; 7 bases map to TRBD1. The CDR3 is 13 amino acids. Per the germline V gene, CDR1 is LGHDT and CDR2 is YNNKEL (reference sequence). J was trimmed by 6 bases and V by 9 bases; bases with no gene match: 5. The DNA for the CDR3 is TGTGCCAGTACGGACAGGTTTAATTCACCCCTCCACTTT. Protein product: CASTDRFNSPLHF.

This sequence joins TRBV19 and TRBJ1-6; D remains unclear. Deletions cut 4 bases from V and 1 base from J, with 8 bases between. The CDR3 sequence is 15 residues long. In germline, CDR1 is LNHDA, CDR2 SQIVND (reference sequence). The CDR3 bases are TGTGCCAGTAGTACGGTCATATCCTATAATTCACCCCTCCACTTT. Its protein is CASSTVISYNSPLHF.

Only a few counts were recorded for this clone. The CDR3 here is CASSPMDRGNSPLHF. As DNA, the CDR3 is TGCGCCAGCAGCCCGATGGACAGGGGAAATTCACCCCTCCACTTT. This chain connects TRBV5-1 to TRBJ1-6; 9 bases map to TRBD1. Germline CDR1 is SGHRS and CDR2 is YFSETQ. The CDR3 sequence is 15 residues long. Trimming removed 4 bases from V and 7 bases from J; junction bases left unmatched: 6.